What follows describes a single T cell receptor beta chain. Its antigen is not identified. This sample was taken from a study of T cell responses to AZD1222 COVID-19 vaccine. On the study more broadly: Pooled together were second doses at about 4 or about 12 weeks.

Study-wide results and caveats: Targets within unmutated variant regions were reportedly found for nearly half of spike-specific TCRs.

TCRdb's copy holds only in-frame clones and misses some; the assay was immunoSEQ multiplex PCR. The data contain about 86,000 clones, roughly nine tenths of them seen just once; the ten biggest clones take up 2.5% to 3.5%. The CDR3 runs 13 residues. V dropped 6 bases and J dropped 3 bases, with 11 bases sitting between them. The germline V gene encodes CDR1 SNHLY and CDR2 FYNNEI. The starting material was peripheral blood, obtained on day 0 of AZD1222 vaccination. This TCR was sampled from an adult in good health. The chain has TRBV2 and TRBJ1-2; a possible D gene is TRBD1 (5 bases). CDR3 bases: TGTGCCAGCAGGACGGGGGACGACTATGGCTACACCTTC. It is translated as CASRTGDDYGYTF.